The entry below describes one T cell receptor (beta chain). The data belong to a study of T cell responses to AZD1222 COVID-19 vaccine. TCRdb's copy holds only in-frame clones and misses some; the assay was immunoSEQ multiplex PCR. The repertoire holds about 80,000 clones, with roughly 90% as singletons. The TCR sequence derives from an adult in good health. Sequenced here: peripheral blood, sampled on day 0 of AZD1222 vaccination.

CDR3 in amino acids: CASTQGTGLNQPQHF. CDR3 DNA: TGTGCCAGCACCCAGGGGACAGGGCTCAATCAGCCCCAGCATTTT. The V call is TRBV7-2, the J call TRBJ1-5, with 9 bases aligning to TRBD1. With 7 bases clipped from V and 3 bases from J, the junction kept 7 bases outside the gene matches. CDR1 and CDR2 from the germline V gene are SGHTA and FQGNSA. The CDR3 is 15 amino acids.